These 6 T cell receptor beta chains share one sample of origin, sequenced in a study of T cell repertoires in cytomegalovirus infection. TCRdb re-called the reads with MiXCR, one entry per CDR3 protein. The data show roughly 600,000 distinct CDR3 sequences, less than 25% seen once. Sequencing was carried out using CD8+ T cells from PBMCs. These receptors were obtained from a human donor in good health (CMV status not recorded). Some clones in this sample may be carry-over from other donors' samples.

The genes are TRBV6-6 and TRBJ1-5; TRBD1 aligns across 9 bases. The CDR3 contains 15 residues. The V gene's germline CDR1 is MNHNY and CDR2 SVGAGI (reference sequence). With V trimmed by 6 bases and J by 5 bases, 8 bases remained unmatched. The CDR3 nucleotides are TGTGCCAGCAGACCTGACAGGGGGGTTCATCAGCCCCAGCATTTT. Its translation: CASRPDRGVHQPQHF.

Here the CDR3 reads CSVEGTGGDYEQYF. The CDR3, as DNA: TGCAGCGTTGAGGGGACAGGGGGAGACTACGAGCAGTACTTC. V gene TRBV29-1 combines with J gene TRBJ2-7, with TRBD1 matching over 11 bases. CDR3 size: 14 residues. The J segment lost 3 bases and the V segment lost 3 bases, leaving 4 bases of the junction unmatched. From germline, CDR1 is SQVTM and CDR2 ANQGSEA.

This clonotype was seen a few times. The genes are TRBV29-1 and TRBJ2-1, with 8 nucleotides matching TRBD1. V shed 8 bases, J shed 7 bases, and the junction held 7 bases outside the gene matches. Germline-derived CDR1 and CDR2 are SQVTM and ANQGSEA. This CDR3 is 12 amino acids long. CDR3 amino acids: CSFRGRMNEQFF. CDR3 nucleotide sequence: TGCAGCTTCAGGGGGCGCATGAATGAGCAGTTCTTC.

This clonotype was counted at least ten times. This rearrangement joins TRBV6-6 to TRBJ2-7; D is undetermined. The ends were cut back, 3 bases at V and 1 base at J, with 10 bases in the middle. CDR1 and CDR2 (germline): MNHNY, SVGAGI (reference sequence). This CDR3 comprises 14 residues. The CDR3 loop reads CASSYLQNSYEQYV. DNA of the CDR3: TGTGCCAGCAGTTATTTGCAGAATTCCTACGAGCAGTACGTC.

In its sample, this clonotype was seen a few times. This chain connects TRBV12-3 or TRBV12-4 to TRBJ2-1; 8 nucleotides match TRBD1. With 1 base clipped from V and 7 bases from J, the junction kept 6 bases outside the gene matches. This CDR3 region has 15 residues. This CDR3 reads CASSLGDRTGNEQFF. Here the CDR3 DNA reads TGTGCCAGCAGTTTAGGGGATCGGACAGGGAATGAGCAGTTCTTC.

This clonotype was seen at least ten times. V gene TRBV7-9 combines with J gene TRBJ2-1, with D possibly matching TRBD1 (6 bases). Deletions cut 4 bases from V and 1 base from J, with 11 bases between. The CDR3 is made up of 15 amino acids. CDR1 is SEHNR and CDR2 is FQNEAQ in the germline V gene (reference sequence). The CDR3 region has the DNA TGTGCCAGCAGCTACTCCGGGACATCCTACAATGAGCAGTTCTTC. Protein: CASSYSGTSYNEQFF.